This T cell receptor beta chain was found in a study of beta chain features in type 1 diabetes. This CDR3 contains 14 residues. Germline assignment: CDR1 SNHLY and CDR2 FYNNEI. Trimming stripped 1 base from V and 2 bases from J, with 8 bases between. Whole-study findings and limits: Fewer junction insertions and more nucleotide deletions appeared in type 1 diabetes patients.

Sorting of CD4+ naive, central memory, regulatory and stem cell-like memory cells was performed via CD45RO/CCR7/CD25/CD127/CD95/CD27. This clone occurred a few times. Its matching antigen is unknown. Expressed TCRB transcripts got sequenced, as all isolated RNA was reverse transcribed. Here immunoSEQ multiplex PCR was the method, and the copy in TCRdb shows in-frame clones only, minus some. The sample has about 15,000 clones, 45% to 65% seen once. This receptor was taken from a young woman in good health. The sample comprised stem cell memory CD4+ T cells from blood. The V gene is TRBV2, the J gene TRBJ1-2; TRBD1 is a possible D gene (5 bases). The CDR3 DNA is TGTGCCAGCAGTGAAGGGGGCAGGAACTATGGCTACACCTTC. The encoded protein is CASSEGGRNYGYTF.